These 19 T cell receptor beta chains share one sample of origin, sequenced in a study of OX40 agonist ivuxolimab in advanced cancers. Libraries were prepared by immunoSEQ multiplex PCR; TCRdb keeps only in-frame clonotypes and omits some of them. Here the sample spans about 13,000 clones, 80% being singletons. This material consisted of CD4+ or CD8+ T cells sorted from blood, taken in a trial of the OX40 agonist ivuxolimab. All receptors come from an adult with an advanced solid tumor such as melanoma, head and neck, liver or kidney cancer.

The CDR3 sequence: CASRDPGGKDYGYTF. CDR3 in DNA: TGTGCCAGCAGGGATCCCGGGGGCAAGGACTATGGCTACACCTTC. The chain has TRBV2 and TRBJ1-2, with D perhaps TRBD1 (6 bases). The germline V and J ends were trimmed by 6 bases and 3 bases, with 17 bases remaining between them. There are 15 residues in the CDR3. Germline V gene sequence: CDR1 SNHLY, CDR2 FYNNEI.

The chain combines TRBV5-4 with TRBJ1-2; a possible D gene is TRBD1 (5 bases). Germline values: CDR1 SGHNT, CDR2 YYREEE (reference sequence). The ends were cut back, 0 bases at V and 5 bases at J, with 14 bases in the middle. The CDR3 is 15 residues long. In DNA, the CDR3 is TGTGCCAGCAGCTTGGGGGCAGGGAAGGAGTATGGCTACACCTTC. Its translation: CASSLGAGKEYGYTF.

This chain connects TRBV10-1 to TRBJ2-7, with 12 bases identical to TRBD2. Germline CDR1 is WNHNN and CDR2 is SYGVQD (reference sequence). The CDR3 is made up of 15 amino acids. V lost 0 bases, J lost 3 bases, and 0 bases stayed unmatched. CDR3 amino acids: CASSESTSGGYEQYF. Written as DNA, the CDR3 is TGCGCCAGCAGTGAGTCGACTAGCGGGGGCTACGAGCAGTACTTC.

Concerning this clone: The junction departs from germline at one end; a sequencing error may be responsible. This chain uses TRBV5-1 with TRBJ1-6; D gene uncertain. The CDR3 runs to 14 residues. The germline CDR1 and CDR2 sequences are SGHRS and YFSETQ. The DNA for the CDR3 is TGTGCCAGCAGCCCCCCCTCCTATAATTCACCCCTCCACTTT. It is translated as CASSPPSYNSPLHF.

The rearrangement links TRBV14 to TRBJ2-1, with D perhaps assigned TRBD1 or TRBD2 (5 bases each). The CDR3 consists of 12 residues. The V and J ends lost 4 bases and 7 bases respectively, with 8 bases between them. Germline CDR1 and CDR2: SGHDN and FVKESK. The CDR3 here is CASSLRENEQFF. DNA of the CDR3: TGTGCCAGCAGCCTCAGGGAGAATGAGCAGTTCTTC.

Within the sample, this clone is medium-sized. The chain employs TRBV7-9 and TRBJ2-3, with D perhaps TRBD1 (6 bases). CDR3 length equals 16 residues. CDR1 and CDR2 from the germline V gene are SEHNR and FQNEAQ (reference sequence). V dropped 0 bases and J dropped 0 bases, with 10 bases sitting between them. The DNA of the CDR3 is TGTGCCAGCAGCTTAGCGGTCCAGGGGAGCACAGATACGCAGTATTTT. This sequence encodes CASSLAVQGSTDTQYF.

V and J are TRBV5-4 and TRBJ2-7; 11 bases agree with TRBD1. CDR1 and CDR2 (germline): SGHNT, YYREEE (reference sequence). The CDR3 sequence is 14 residues long. Germline trimming cut 4 bases from V and 3 bases from J; bases unmatched to any gene: 3. CDR3 nucleotides: TGTGCCAGCAGCCCCGGGACAGGGGGCTACGAGCAGTACTTC. Its protein product is CASSPGTGGYEQYF.

The chain joins TRBV7-6 to TRBJ1-4; D unresolved. The CDR3 runs 15 residues. V was cut by 5 bases and J by 0 bases, with 10 bases left in between. CDR1 and CDR2 from the germline V gene are SGHVS and FNYEAQ. CDR3 DNA sequence: TGTGCCAGCAGCCCCTCGGGAGCAACTAATGAAAAACTGTTTTTT. It translates to CASSPSGATNEKLFF. Full variable domain (remainder filled in from reference TRBV7-6 and TRBJ1-4): GAGVSQSPRYKVTKRGQDVALRCDPISGHVSLYWYRQALGQGPEFLTYFNYEAQQDKSGLPNDRFSAERPEGSISTLTIQRTEQRDSAMYRCASSPSGATNEKLFFGSGTQLSVL.

This chain links TRBV28 with TRBJ1-6; D not resolved. The CDR3 totals 17 residues. Germline V gene sequence: CDR1 MDHEN, CDR2 SYDVKM. V was trimmed by 3 bases and J by 7 bases, leaving 19 bases between them. The CDR3 DNA sequence: TGTGCCAGCAGTTTGAGTGAACGAGCGTTTTCAAATTCACCCCTCCACTTT. Its translation: CASSLSERAFSNSPLHF.

The chain employs TRBV29-1 and TRBJ2-3, with 9 bases fitting TRBD2. CDR1 is SQVTM and CDR2 is ANQGSEA in the germline V gene. The CDR3 spans 15 residues. Trimming at V came to 3 bases and at J to 3 bases, leaving 7 bases not matched to a gene. As DNA, the CDR3 is TGCAGCGTTGATAGTAGCGGGAGACGTACAGATACGCAGTATTTT. This gives the protein CSVDSSGRRTDTQYF.

This chain uses TRBV28 with TRBJ2-7; D uncertain. The germline V gene encodes CDR1 MDHEN and CDR2 SYDVKM. The CDR3 is made up of 14 amino acids. Trimming pared 6 bases from V and 1 base from J, leaving 13 bases between. The CDR3 nucleotides are TGTGCCAGCAGGTTAAGGATCTCTTCCTACGAGCAGTACTTC. Its translation is CASRLRISSYEQYF.

This clone has a handful of counts. The rearrangement links TRBV11-2 to TRBJ2-1, with D possibly TRBD1 on 5 matching bases. This CDR3 is built from 16 residues. Between the trimmed V and J ends, which lost 0 bases and 6 bases, there was a span of 15 bases. Germline V gene sequence: CDR1 SGHAT, CDR2 FQNNGV. The CDR3 coding sequence is TGTGCCAGCAGCTTAGACAGGGAATTCCCGATCAATGAGCAGTTCTTC. It is translated as CASSLDREFPINEQFF.

This chain connects TRBV12-2 to TRBJ2-1. TRBV12-2 is annotated as a pseudogene. The CDR3 extends over 16 amino acids. The CDR3 DNA sequence: TGTGCAAGTCGCTTGGGGGCGGGGAGCTCCTACAATGAGCAGTTCTTC. Amino acid sequence: CASRLGAGSSYNEQFF.

J is TRBJ1-6 and V is TRBV9, with 7 positions matching TRBD1. J gave up 6 bases and V 0 bases, and 3 bases lay outside the gene matches. The CDR3 is 15 residues long. Germline V gene lookup returns CDR1 SGDLS and CDR2 YYNGEE. The CDR3 DNA sequence: TGTGCCAGCAGCGTAGGGGACAGCCGTAATTCACCCCTCCACTTT. Protein: CASSVGDSRNSPLHF.

Here the CDR3 DNA reads TGTGCCAGCATGCGCAGGGCCGATCCGAACACCGGGGAGCTGTTTTTT. Translated, it gives CASMRRADPNTGELFF. The chain carries TRBV9 and TRBJ2-2; TRBD1 is a possible D gene (5 bases). Trimming took off 6 bases at V and 0 bases at J, with 15 bases between the two ends. This CDR3 has 16 residues. The germline V gene encodes CDR1 SGDLS and CDR2 YYNGEE.

V usage is TRBV28 and J usage is TRBJ1-2; D is unclear. CDR1 is MDHEN and CDR2 is SYDVKM in the germline V gene. The length of the CDR3 is 13 residues. V dropped 3 bases and J dropped 4 bases, with 9 bases sitting between them. CDR3 residues: CASSFGLIYGYTF. The CDR3 DNA follows: TGTGCCAGCAGTTTCGGACTGATCTATGGCTACACCTTC.

The chain joins TRBV2 to TRBJ2-5; a weak D match, TRBD2 (6 bases). The CDR3 is 13 residues long. V lost 2 bases, J lost 4 bases, and 8 bases lay in between. Germline CDR1 and CDR2: SNHLY and FYNNEI. The CDR3 DNA follows: TGTGCCAGCAGTGAATGGGGAGGAGAGACCCAGTACTTC. Translating it yields CASSEWGGETQYF.

The chain combines TRBV6-1 with TRBJ2-2, with 7 bases fitting TRBD1. The CDR3 is made up of 14 amino acids. CDR1 MNHNS and CDR2 SASEGT come from the germline V gene. Germline trimming cut 6 bases from V and 1 base from J; bases unmatched to any gene: 2. This CDR3 reads CASRRDRNTGELFF. Here the CDR3 DNA reads TGTGCCAGCAGAAGGGACAGGAACACCGGGGAGCTGTTTTTT.

The chain recombines TRBV28 with TRBJ2-4; 11 positions match TRBD2. The germline V gene encodes CDR1 MDHEN and CDR2 SYDVKM. The CDR3 is 16 amino acids. V gave up 5 bases and J gave up 2 bases; unmatched junction bases: 5. DNA for the CDR3: TGTGCCAGCAGTGTTAGCGGGGGGGCCCCCAAAAACATTCAGTACTTC. The encoded protein is CASSVSGGAPKNIQYF. Filled out from reference TRBV28 and TRBJ2-4, the complete variable domain reads DVKVTQSSRYLVKRTGEKVFLECVQDMDHENMFWYRQDPGLGLRLIYFSYDVKMKEKGDIPEGYSVSREKKERFSLILESASTNQTSMYLCASSVSGGAPKNIQYFGAGTRLSVL.